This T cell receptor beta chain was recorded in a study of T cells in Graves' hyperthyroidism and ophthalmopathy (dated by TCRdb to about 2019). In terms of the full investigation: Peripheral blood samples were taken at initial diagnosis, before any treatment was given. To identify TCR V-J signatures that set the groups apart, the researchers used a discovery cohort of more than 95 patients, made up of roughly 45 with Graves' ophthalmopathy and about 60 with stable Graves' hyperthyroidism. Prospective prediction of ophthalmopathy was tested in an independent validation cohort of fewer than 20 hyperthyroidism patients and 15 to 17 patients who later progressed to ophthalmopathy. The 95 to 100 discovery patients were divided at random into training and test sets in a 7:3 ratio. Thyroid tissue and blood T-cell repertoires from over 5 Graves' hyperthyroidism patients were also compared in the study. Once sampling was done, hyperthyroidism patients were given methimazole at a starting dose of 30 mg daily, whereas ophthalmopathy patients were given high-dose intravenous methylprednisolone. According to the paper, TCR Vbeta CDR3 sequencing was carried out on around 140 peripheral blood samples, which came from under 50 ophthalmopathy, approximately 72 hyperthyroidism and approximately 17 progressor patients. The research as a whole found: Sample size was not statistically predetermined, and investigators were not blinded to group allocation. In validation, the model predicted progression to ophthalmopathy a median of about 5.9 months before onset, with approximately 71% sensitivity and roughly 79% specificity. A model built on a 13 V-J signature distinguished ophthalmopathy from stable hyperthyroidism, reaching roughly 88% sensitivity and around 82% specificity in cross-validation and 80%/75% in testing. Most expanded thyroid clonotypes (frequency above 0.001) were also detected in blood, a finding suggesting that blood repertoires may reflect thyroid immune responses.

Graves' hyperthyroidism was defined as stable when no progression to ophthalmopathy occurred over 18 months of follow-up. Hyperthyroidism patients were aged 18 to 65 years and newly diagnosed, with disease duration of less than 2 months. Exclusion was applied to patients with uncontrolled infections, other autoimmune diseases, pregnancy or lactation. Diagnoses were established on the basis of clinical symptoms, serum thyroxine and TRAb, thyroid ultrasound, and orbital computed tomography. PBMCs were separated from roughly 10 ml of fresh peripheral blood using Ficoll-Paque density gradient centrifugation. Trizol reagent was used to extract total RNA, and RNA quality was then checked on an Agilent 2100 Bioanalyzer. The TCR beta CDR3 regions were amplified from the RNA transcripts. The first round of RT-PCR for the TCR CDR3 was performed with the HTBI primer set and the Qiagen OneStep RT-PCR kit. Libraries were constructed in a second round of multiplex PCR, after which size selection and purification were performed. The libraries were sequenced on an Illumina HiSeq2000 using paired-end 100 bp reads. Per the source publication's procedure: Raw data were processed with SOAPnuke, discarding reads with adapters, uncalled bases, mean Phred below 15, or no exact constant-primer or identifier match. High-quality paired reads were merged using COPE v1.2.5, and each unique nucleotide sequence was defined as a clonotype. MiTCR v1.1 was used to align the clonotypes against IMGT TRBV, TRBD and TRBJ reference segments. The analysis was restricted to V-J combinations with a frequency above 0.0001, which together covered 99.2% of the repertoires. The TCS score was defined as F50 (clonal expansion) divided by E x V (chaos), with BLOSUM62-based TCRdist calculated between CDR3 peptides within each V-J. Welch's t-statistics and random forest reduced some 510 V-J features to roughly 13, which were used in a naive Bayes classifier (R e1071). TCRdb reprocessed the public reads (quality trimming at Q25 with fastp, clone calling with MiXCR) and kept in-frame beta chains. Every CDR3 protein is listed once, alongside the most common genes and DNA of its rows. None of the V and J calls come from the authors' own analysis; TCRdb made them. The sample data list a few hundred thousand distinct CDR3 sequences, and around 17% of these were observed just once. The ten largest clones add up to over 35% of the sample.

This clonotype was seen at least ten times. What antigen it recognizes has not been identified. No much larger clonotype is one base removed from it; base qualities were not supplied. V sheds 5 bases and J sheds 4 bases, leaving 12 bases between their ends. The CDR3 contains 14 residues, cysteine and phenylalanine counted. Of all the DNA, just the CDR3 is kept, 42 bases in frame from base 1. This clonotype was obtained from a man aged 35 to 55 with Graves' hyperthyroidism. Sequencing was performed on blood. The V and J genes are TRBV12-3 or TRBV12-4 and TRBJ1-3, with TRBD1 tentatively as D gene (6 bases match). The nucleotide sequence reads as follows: TGTGCCAGCAGTCCCCAGGGGACCGGAAACACCATATATTTT. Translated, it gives CASSPQGTGNTIYF.